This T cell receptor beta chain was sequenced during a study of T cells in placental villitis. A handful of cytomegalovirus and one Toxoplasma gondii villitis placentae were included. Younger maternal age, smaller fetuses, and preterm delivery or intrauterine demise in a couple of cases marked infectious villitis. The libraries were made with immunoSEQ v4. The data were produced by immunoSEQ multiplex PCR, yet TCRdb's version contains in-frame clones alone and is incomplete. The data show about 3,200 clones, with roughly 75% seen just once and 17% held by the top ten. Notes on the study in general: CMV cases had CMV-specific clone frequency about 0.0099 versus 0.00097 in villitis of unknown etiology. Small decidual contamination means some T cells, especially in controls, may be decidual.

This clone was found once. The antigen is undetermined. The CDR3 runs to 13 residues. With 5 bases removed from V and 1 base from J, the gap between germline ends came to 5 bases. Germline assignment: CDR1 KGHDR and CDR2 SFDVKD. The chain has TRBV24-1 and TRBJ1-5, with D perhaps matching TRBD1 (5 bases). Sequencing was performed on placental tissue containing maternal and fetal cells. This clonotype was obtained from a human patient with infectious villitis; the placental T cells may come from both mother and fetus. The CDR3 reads CATSGGSNQPQHF. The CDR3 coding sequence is TGTGCCACCAGTGGGGGGAGCAATCAGCCCCAGCATTTT.